This T cell receptor beta chain was recovered during a study of T cell changes during pregnancy in multiple sclerosis (dated by TCRdb to between 2018 and 2020). Concerning the study at large: The study examined how the T cell repertoire changed over the course of pregnancy in women with multiple sclerosis.

A remark on this clone: The antigen it binds to is not known. No quality values exist for individual bases; no much larger clone is one base distant.

Library prep was done by the immunoSEQ multiplex PCR assay. This immuneACCESS table, as held by TCRdb, lists in-frame sequences with V and J called but not all clones. Of the missing ones, under half trace to an unresolved V gene in checked studies; the others have no known cause. Within this sample are some 37,000 clones, with about 90% of them counted one time only. The ten largest account for approximately 0.81% of the sample. This receptor was identified in a female donor with multiple sclerosis, enrolled in a pregnancy study. The sample was CD4+ T cells from peripheral blood mononuclear cells, taken before pregnancy.

The CDR3: CSVEGGLSSYNEQFF. Read as DNA, the sequence is TGCAGCGTTGAGGGAGGGCTTAGCTCCTACAATGAGCAGTTCTTC. The chain is encoded by TRBV29-1 joined to TRBJ2-1, and 7 bases in between align with TRBD2. Unmatched junction bases come to 5, with V trimmed by 3 bases and J by 0 bases. The CDR1 and CDR2 encoded by the germline V gene are SQVTM and ANQGSEA. The CDR3 holds 15 amino acids from the cysteine to the phenylalanine. Only the CDR3 DNA is retained, 45 bases long and in frame from the first base.